The entry below describes one T cell receptor beta chain. Antigen: not known. The sample comes from a study of T cells expressing NK-cell markers. About the research overall: The authors sequenced eight donors, of whom seven were HCMV-seropositive and one was seronegative. Findings and limits, study-wide: Four of the donors also had these clonotypes leading their CD3+CD56-NKG2C+ fraction. HCMV specificity of the expanded NKG2C+ T cell clones was not established.

TCRdb re-called the 5' RACE reads; every CDR3 protein appears as one record, without DNA. The sample holds 550,000 to 600,000 distinct CDR3 sequences. This sequence originates from a man between 18 and 29 years old in good health. The sequenced sample was blood T cells: a sorted CD56 or NKG2C T cell subset, CD4+ or CD8+ T cells, or bulk PBMC T cells (not recorded which).

Here the CDR3 reads CASRQLAGDGTGELFF. The V and J genes are TRBV5-1 and TRBJ2-2; with no DNA, the TCRdb D assignment of TRBD2 cannot be verified. The CDR3 length is 16 residues. CDR1 SGHRS and CDR2 YFSETQ come from the germline V gene.